This T cell receptor beta chain was obtained from a study of blood T cell repertoires in COVID-19. Across the whole study: Donors in the United States, Italy and Spain gave samples during acute or convalescent COVID-19. In each case, the material was cDNA or gDNA derived from T cells, B-cell-depleted T cells, or PBMCs.

As regards this clone: The junction and the germline gene differ at one end; a read error may be behind it.

Germline V gene sequence: CDR1 SGHKS, CDR2 YYEKEE (reference sequence). The CDR3 sequence is 11 residues long. Per the original data handling: From reference gene primer amplification, estimates of nucleated cell counts were derived. Some clones are missing from TCRdb's copy, which holds only in-frame ones; the method was immunoSEQ multiplex PCR. V, J and clone size were drawn from that table, and D and trimming were deduced from the DNA. Among about 54,000 clones listed, roughly 90% were seen once. This chain links TRBV5-5 with TRBJ2-7; D not resolved. The specimen sequenced was peripheral blood. The clonotype was recovered from a man aged 55 to 69 with active COVID-19. CDR3 region: CASSPSHEQYF. CDR3 coding DNA: TGTGCCAGCAGCCCCTCCCACGAGCAGTACTTC.